This T cell receptor (beta chain) came from a study of CD8+ T cells in alopecia areata (dated by TCRdb to 2016 to 2019). Context from the whole study: Treated patients were enrolled in an open-label pilot trial of oral tofacitinib at 5 to 10 mg twice daily for moderate-to-severe alopecia areata. Tofacitinib was administered for 6 to 18 months, and 6 months of follow-up off drug were then conducted to assess delayed response and recurrence. In both human patients and the C3H/HeJ mouse model, the study applied high-throughput TCRbeta sequencing to look at T cell clonal expansion in alopecia areata. Human TCRbeta sequencing covered scalp tissue and sorted CD4+ and CD8+ peripheral blood T cells from patchy and totalis/universalis alopecia areata patients and healthy controls. Biopsies were taken from tofacitinib-treated patients at baseline and at 4 and 24 weeks of treatment, and a later scalp biopsy was taken in several of the tofacitinib-treated patients. Scalp clonality was compared among normal scalp (n=4), patchy alopecia areata scalp (n=8), and alopecia totalis/universalis scalp (n=8). RNA was extracted with the PAXgene miRNA kit for fixed scalp, the miRNeasy kit for PBMCs, and the RNeasy kit for mouse skin. Amplification of TCRbeta CDR3 regions was done by immunoSEQ multiplex PCR using 35 Vbeta forward primers and 13 Jbeta reverse primers.

Results and caveats for the whole study, not just this receptor: Compared with normal scalp, lesional scalp, particularly in alopecia totalis/universalis, had higher clonality and more expanded CD8+ clones, which suggests antigenic drive. Unlike mouse skin, where gammadelta T cells dominate, normal human skin contains resident alphabeta T cells that get sequenced too, which complicates analysis of the scalp TCR repertoire. Compared with mice, TCR sequences shared between patients were less clear, possibly partly because of HLA diversity across the patient population.

A note on this clone: Its target antigen remains unknown. No base-level quality is on record; no much larger clone is a single base apart.

The library relied on the immunoSEQ multiplex PCR assay. To provide template for TCR sequencing, every sample had RNA extracted and reverse transcribed into cDNA. SuperScript III was used to make first-strand cDNA, primed with a 2:1 mix of oligo-dT and random hexamers. A synthetic immune receptor repertoire was used to assess amplification bias, and residual bias was removed computationally. In the paper's pipeline: Raw reads were preprocessed to remove errors, and CDR3 was defined according to IMGT conventions as the region from the conserved cysteine to phenylalanine. To get clonality, Shannon entropy was normalized by log2 of the number of productive unique TCRs and the result was subtracted from 1. Whether scalp clones were CD4 or CD8 was inferred by matching scalp TCRbeta sequences against CD4 and CD8 repertoires sorted from blood. Held by TCRdb, this immuneACCESS table contains in-frame sequences only and omits some clones. Under half of the omission traces to an unresolved V gene where checked; the cause of the rest is unknown. The V and J calls and the clone size are those of that table, but D and trimming were determined from the DNA. Within this sample are roughly 200,000 clones, with 63% of them counted one time only. Jointly, the top ten make up under 2% of the sample.

The time point label on this specimen signifies: baseline before oral tofacitinib. From alopecia areata patients, peripheral blood was collected along with lesional scalp punch biopsies. PBMCs were isolated by density centrifugation and stained for CD3, CD4 and CD8, and CD4+ and CD8+ T cells were sorted on a FACSAria. The sample was CD4+ T cells sorted from blood, taken at week 0. The TCR originated in a human donor with alopecia areata.

The CDR3: CSVVRTGYGYTF. In nucleotides, the sequence is TGCAGCGTTGTACGGACAGGCTATGGCTACACCTTC. The rearranged segments are TRBV29-1 and TRBJ1-2; 7 central nucleotides agree with TRBD1. For CDR1 and CDR2, the germline V gene lists SQVTM and ANQGSEA. Compared with germline, V lacks 4 bases and J lacks 4 bases; bases without a gene match: 3. The CDR3 starts with the cysteine, ends with the phenylalanine, and has 12 residues. Only the CDR3 region is kept as DNA, spanning 36 bases read in frame from base 1.